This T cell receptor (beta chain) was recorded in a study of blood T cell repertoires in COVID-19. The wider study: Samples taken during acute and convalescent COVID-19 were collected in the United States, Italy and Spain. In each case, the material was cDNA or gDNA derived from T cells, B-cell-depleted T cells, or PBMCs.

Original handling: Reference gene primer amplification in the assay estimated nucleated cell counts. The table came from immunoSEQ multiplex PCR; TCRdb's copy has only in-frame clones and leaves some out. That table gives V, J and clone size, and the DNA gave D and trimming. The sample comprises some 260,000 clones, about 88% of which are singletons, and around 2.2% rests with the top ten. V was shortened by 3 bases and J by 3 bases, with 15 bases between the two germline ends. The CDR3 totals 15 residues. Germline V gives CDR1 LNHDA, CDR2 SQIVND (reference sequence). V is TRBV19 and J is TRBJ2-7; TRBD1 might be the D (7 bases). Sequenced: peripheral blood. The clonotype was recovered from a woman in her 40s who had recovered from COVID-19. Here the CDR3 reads CASSMKTGRLYEQYF. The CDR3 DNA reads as TGTGCCAGTAGTATGAAGACAGGGAGGCTCTACGAGCAGTACTTC.